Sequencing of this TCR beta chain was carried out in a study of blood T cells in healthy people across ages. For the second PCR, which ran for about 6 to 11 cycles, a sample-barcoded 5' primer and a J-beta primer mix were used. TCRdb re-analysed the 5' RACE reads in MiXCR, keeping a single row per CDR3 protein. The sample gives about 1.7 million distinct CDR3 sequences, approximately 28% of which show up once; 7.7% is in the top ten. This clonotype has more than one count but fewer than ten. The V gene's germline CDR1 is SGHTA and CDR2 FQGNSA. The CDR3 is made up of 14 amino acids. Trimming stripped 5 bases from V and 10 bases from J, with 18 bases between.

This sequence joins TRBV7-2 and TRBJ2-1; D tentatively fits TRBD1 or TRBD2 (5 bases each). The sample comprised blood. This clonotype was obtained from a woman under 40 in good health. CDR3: CASSEGPPAWEQFF. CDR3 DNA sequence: TGTGCCAGCAGCGAGGGACCTCCAGCGTGGGAGCAGTTCTTC.